These 12 T cell receptor beta chains came from one sample sequenced in a study of beta chain features in type 1 diabetes. Notes on the study in general: All four CD4+ subsets from Type 1 diabetes patients carried moderately but significantly shorter TCRB CDR3s.

The investigators reverse transcribed all of the isolated RNA, so they sequenced expressed TCRB transcripts. Sequenced by immunoSEQ multiplex PCR; TCRdb stores in-frame clones only, minus some. Among under 850,000 clones listed, around 15% were seen once. Their specific antigens are unknown. Sequencing was done on a sample of naive CD4+ T cells from blood. The receptors shown here come from a man aged 18 to 29 with type 1 diabetes.

This clone showed up just a few times. The rearrangement uses TRBV5-6 and TRBJ2-2; D not resolved. Germline lookup yields CDR1 SGHDT and CDR2 YYEEEE. V was pared by 3 bases and J by 9 bases, with 12 bases between. The CDR3 has 13 amino acids. DNA for the CDR3: TGTGCCAGCAGCTGGGGATATTCCAGGGAGCTGTTTTTT. Its translation: CASSWGYSRELFF.

This clone was detected a few times. The V and J genes are TRBV6-5 and TRBJ2-3; unclear D gene. Germline V gene lookup returns CDR1 MNHEY and CDR2 SVGAGI. This CDR3 is built from 12 residues. The V and J ends lost 7 bases and 4 bases respectively, with 9 bases between them. The CDR3 region has the DNA TGTGCCAGCATCTCAGTTTCAGATACGCAGTATTTT. This translates into CASISVSDTQYF.

The V and J genes are TRBV5-1 and TRBJ2-3; D unclear. Trimming pared 1 base from V and 4 bases from J, leaving 13 bases between. From germline, CDR1 is SGHRS and CDR2 YFSETQ. This CDR3 is 15 amino acids long. The CDR3 sequence is CASSLNALRPDTQYF. Here the CDR3 DNA reads TGCGCCAGCAGCTTGAACGCCCTCCGGCCAGATACGCAGTATTTT. The whole variable domain, filled in from reference TRBV5-1 and TRBJ2-3, reads KAGVTQTPRYLIKTRGQQVTLSCSPISGHRSVSWYQQTPGQGLQFLFEYFSETQRNKGNFPGRFSGRQFSNSRSEMNVSTLELGDSALYLCASSLNALRPDTQYFGPGTRLTVL.

The chain uses TRBV11-2 and TRBJ2-1; TRBD1 aligns across 7 bases. The length of the CDR3 is 14 residues. CDR1 and CDR2 from the germline V gene are SGHAT and FQNNGV. V lost 0 bases and J lost 10; bases outside the gene matches: 6. CDR3 residues: CASSLEEAGGEQFF. For the CDR3, the DNA is TGTGCCAGCAGCTTAGAGGAGGCAGGGGGAGAGCAGTTCTTC.

V usage is TRBV5-1 and J usage is TRBJ2-7, with D unresolved. Per the germline V gene, CDR1 is SGHRS and CDR2 is YFSETQ. The CDR3 spans 12 residues. The V end lost 4 bases, the J end lost 3 bases, and 8 bases lay between the germline ends. The CDR3 sequence is CASSAGHYEQYF. In nucleotides, the CDR3 is TGCGCCAGCAGCGCCGGGCACTACGAGCAGTACTTC.

V is TRBV29-1 and J is TRBJ2-3; 7 bases are shared with TRBD2. V lost 8 bases, J lost 1 base, and 9 bases stayed unmatched. There are 14 residues in the CDR3. The germline V gene encodes CDR1 SQVTM and CDR2 ANQGSEA. The CDR3 protein is CSLNPGLRTDTQYF. CDR3 nucleotide sequence: TGCAGCCTGAATCCGGGACTACGCACAGATACGCAGTATTTT.

The chain combines TRBV14 with TRBJ2-7; 7 bases fit TRBD2. V dropped 0 bases and J dropped 0; count of bases not matched to a gene: 8. The CDR3 is 17 amino acids. CDR1 and CDR2 (germline): SGHDN, FVKESK. This CDR3 is CASSQEFSRLASYEQYF. The CDR3 DNA reads TGTGCCAGCAGCCAAGAATTTAGTCGACTAGCCTCCTACGAGCAGTACTTC.

This chain joins TRBV9 and TRBJ2-2, with 7 bases lining up with TRBD1. The ends lost 3 bases at V and 4 bases at J; junction bases unmatched: 6. The CDR3 is made up of 15 amino acids. Per the germline V gene, CDR1 is SGDLS and CDR2 is YYNGEE. CDR3 sequence (DNA): TGTGCCAGCAGCGCTGGGACAGCCGGCACCGGGGAGCTGTTTTTT. Its protein product is CASSAGTAGTGELFF.

The chain carries TRBV10-3 and TRBJ1-4, with D unresolved. There are 17 residues in the CDR3. The V gene lost 3 bases and the J gene lost 6 bases, with 20 bases spanning the gap. CDR1 is ENHRY, CDR2 SYGVKD, per germline. The CDR3 here is CAISDQNGPAAHEKLFF. The CDR3 region has the DNA TGTGCCATCAGTGATCAAAATGGGCCGGCTGCCCATGAAAAACTGTTTTTT.

The chain carries TRBV9 and TRBJ1-2; D might be TRBD1 (6 bases). CDR1 is SGDLS, CDR2 YYNGEE, per germline. The CDR3 sequence is 17 residues long. Trimming took off 0 bases at V and 8 bases at J, with 23 bases between the two ends. CDR3 nucleotide sequence: TGTGCCAGCAGCGTAGAATTCCCCGGCAGTAGCCAGGGGGGCTACACCTTC. It specifies CASSVEFPGSSQGGYTF. Looking up the rest from reference TRBV9 and TRBJ1-2 gives the full variable domain: DSGVTQTPKHLITATGQRVTLRCSPRSGDLSVYWYQQSLDQGLQFLIQYYNGEERAKGNILERFSAQQFPDLHSELNLSSLELGDSALYFCASSVEFPGSSQGGYTFGSGTRLTVV.

The chain joins TRBV25-1 to TRBJ1-1; no definite D call. The CDR3 runs 13 residues. V dropped 1 base and J dropped 3 bases, with 6 bases sitting between them. CDR1 and CDR2 from the germline V gene are MGHDK and SYGVNS. The CDR3 bases are TGTGCCAGCAGTGAATTGCCCGACACTGAAGCTTTCTTT. This sequence encodes CASSELPDTEAFF.

This rearrangement joins TRBV19 to TRBJ1-5; no definite D call. The CDR3 has 15 residues. Germline V gives CDR1 LNHDA, CDR2 SQIVND (reference sequence). V shed 4 bases and J shed 5 bases, with 15 bases lying between them. The CDR3 loop is CASSRRGASDQPQHF. The CDR3 bases are TGTGCCAGTAGTAGAAGAGGCGCCAGCGATCAGCCCCAGCATTTT.